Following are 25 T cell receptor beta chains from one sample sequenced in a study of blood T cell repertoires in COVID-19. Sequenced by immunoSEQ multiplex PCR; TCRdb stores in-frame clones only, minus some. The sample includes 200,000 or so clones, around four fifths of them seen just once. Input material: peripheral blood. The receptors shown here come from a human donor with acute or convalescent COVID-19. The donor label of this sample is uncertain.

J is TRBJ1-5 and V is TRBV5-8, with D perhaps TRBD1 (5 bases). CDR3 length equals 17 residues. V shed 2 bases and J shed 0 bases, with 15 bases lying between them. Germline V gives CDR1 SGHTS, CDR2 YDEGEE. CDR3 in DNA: TGTGCCAGCAGCTTTAGGGGAGGCCCTACTAGCAATCAGCCCCAGCATTTT. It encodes CASSFRGGPTSNQPQHF. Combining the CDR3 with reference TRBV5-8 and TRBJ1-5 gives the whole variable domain EAGVTQSPTHLIKTRGQQATLRCSPISGHTSVYWYQQALGLGLQFLLWYDEGEERNRGNFPPRFSGRQFPNYSSELNVNALELEDSALYLCASSFRGGPTSNQPQHFGDGTRLSIL.

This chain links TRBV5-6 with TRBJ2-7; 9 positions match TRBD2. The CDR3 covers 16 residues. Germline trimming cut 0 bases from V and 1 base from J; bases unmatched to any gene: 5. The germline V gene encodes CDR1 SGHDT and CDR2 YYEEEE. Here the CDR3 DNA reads TGTGCCAGCAGCTTGGAGGGCGCGGGAGGGTCCTACGAGCAGTACTTC. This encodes CASSLEGAGGSYEQYF.

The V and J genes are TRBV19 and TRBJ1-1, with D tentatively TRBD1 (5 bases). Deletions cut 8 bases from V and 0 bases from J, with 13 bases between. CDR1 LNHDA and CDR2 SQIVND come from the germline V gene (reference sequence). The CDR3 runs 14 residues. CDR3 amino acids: CASGWTHMNTEAFF. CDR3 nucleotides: TGTGCCAGTGGATGGACACACATGAACACTGAAGCTTTCTTT.

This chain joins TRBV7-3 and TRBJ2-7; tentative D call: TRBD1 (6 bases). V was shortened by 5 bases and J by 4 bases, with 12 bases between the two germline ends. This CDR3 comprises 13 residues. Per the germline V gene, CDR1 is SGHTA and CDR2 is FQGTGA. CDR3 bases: TGTGCCAGCAGCCAACAACAGGGTTACGAGCAGTACTTC. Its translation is CASSQQQGYEQYF.

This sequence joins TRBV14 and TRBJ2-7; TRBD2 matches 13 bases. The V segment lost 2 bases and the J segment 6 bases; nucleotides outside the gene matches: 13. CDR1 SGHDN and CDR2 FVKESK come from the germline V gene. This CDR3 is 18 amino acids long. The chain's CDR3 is CASSQLPGLAGDLGEQYF. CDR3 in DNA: TGTGCCAGCAGCCAACTACCCGGACTAGCGGGAGATCTGGGCGAGCAGTACTTC.

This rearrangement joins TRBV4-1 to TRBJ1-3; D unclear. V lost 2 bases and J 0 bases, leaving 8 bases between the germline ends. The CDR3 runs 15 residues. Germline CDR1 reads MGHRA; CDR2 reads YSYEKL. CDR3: CASSQPESSGNTIYF. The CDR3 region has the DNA TGCGCCAGCAGCCAACCGGAGAGCTCTGGAAACACCATATATTTT.

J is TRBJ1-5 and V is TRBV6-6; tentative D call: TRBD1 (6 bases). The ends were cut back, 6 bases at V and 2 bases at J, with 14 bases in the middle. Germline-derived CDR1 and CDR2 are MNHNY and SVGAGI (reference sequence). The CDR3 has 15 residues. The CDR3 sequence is CASSLSGVGNQPQHF. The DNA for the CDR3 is TGTGCCAGCAGCCTTTCAGGGGTTGGCAATCAGCCCCAGCATTTT.

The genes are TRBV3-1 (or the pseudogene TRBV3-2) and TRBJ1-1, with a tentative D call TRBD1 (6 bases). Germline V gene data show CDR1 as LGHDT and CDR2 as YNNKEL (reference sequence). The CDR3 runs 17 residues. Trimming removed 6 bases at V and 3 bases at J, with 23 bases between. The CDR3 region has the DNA TGTGCCAGCAGTCAAACTCGCACAGGGCGGCGGGACACTGAAGCTTTCTTT. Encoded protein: CASSQTRTGRRDTEAFF.

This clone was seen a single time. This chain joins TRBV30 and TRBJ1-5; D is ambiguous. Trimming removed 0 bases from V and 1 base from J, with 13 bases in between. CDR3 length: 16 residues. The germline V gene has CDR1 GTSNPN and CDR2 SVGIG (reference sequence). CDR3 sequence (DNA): TGTGCCTGGAGTGTACGAGGAGCCCTCAGCAATCAGCCCCAGCATTTT. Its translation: CAWSVRGALSNQPQHF. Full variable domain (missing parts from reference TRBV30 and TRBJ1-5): SQTIHQWPATLVQPVGSPLSLECTVEGTSNPNLYWYRQAAGRGLQLLFYSVGIGQISSEVPQNLSASRPQDRQFILSSKKLLLSDSGFYLCAWSVRGALSNQPQHFGDGTRLSIL.

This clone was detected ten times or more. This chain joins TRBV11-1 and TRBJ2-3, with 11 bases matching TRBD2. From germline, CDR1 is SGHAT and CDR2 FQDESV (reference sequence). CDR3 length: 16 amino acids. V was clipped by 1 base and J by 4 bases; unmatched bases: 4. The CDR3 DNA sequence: TGTGCCAGCAGCTTAGTAGCGGGAGGGACGGCAGATACGCAGTATTTT. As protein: CASSLVAGGTADTQYF.

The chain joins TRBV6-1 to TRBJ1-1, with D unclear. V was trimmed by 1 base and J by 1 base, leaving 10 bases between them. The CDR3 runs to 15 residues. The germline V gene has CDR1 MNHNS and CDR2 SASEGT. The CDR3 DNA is TGTGCCAGCAGTGAAGGCCGGCAGGCGAACACTGAAGCTTTCTTT. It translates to CASSEGRQANTEAFF.

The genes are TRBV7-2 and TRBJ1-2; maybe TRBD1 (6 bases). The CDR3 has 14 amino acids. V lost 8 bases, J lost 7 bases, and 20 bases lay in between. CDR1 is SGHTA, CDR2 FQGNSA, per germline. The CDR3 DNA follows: TGTGCCAGCGGCTATAACGCAGGGGTGGGTGGCTACACCTTC. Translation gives CASGYNAGVGGYTF.

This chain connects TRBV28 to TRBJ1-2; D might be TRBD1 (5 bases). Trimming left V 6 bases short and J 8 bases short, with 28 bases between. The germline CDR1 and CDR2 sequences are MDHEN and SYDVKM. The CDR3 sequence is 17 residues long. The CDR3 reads CASSDKSGFGVRLGYTF. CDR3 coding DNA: TGTGCCAGCAGCGATAAATCAGGGTTCGGTGTACGCCTCGGCTACACCTTC.

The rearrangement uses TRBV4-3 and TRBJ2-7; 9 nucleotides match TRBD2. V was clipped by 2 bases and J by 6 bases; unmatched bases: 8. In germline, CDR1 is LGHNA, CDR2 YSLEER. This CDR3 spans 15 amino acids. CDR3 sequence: CASSQLGLAGGEQYF. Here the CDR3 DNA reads TGCGCCAGCAGCCAACTGGGACTAGCCGGGGGCGAGCAGTACTTC.

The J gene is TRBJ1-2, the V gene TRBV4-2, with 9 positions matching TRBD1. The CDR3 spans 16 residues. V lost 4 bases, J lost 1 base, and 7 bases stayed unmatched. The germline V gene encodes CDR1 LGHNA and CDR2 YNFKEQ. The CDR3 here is CASSRDQGQGNYGYTF. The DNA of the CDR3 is TGTGCCAGCAGCCGGGATCAGGGACAGGGTAACTATGGCTACACCTTC.

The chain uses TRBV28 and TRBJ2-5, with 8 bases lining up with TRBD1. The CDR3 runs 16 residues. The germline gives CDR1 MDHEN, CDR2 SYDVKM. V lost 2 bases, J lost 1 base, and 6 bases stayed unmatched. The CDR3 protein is CASSLGGQGPQETQYF. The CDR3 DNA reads TGTGCCAGCAGTTTAGGCGGACAGGGCCCCCAAGAGACCCAGTACTTC.

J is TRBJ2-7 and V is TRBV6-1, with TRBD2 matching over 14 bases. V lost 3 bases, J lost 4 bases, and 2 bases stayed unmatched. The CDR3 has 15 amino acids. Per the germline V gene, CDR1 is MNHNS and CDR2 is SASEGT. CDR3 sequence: CASSDGTSGRYEQYF. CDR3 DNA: TGTGCCAGCAGTGACGGGACTAGCGGGAGATACGAGCAGTACTTC.

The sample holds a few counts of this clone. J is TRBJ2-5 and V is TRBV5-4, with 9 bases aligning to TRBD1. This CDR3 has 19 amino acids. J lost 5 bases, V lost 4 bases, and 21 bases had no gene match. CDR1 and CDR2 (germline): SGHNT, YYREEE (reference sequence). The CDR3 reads CASSQEGDRARVRGETQYF. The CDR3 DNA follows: TGTGCCAGCAGCCAAGAGGGGGACAGGGCCCGAGTGAGAGGCGAGACCCAGTACTTC.

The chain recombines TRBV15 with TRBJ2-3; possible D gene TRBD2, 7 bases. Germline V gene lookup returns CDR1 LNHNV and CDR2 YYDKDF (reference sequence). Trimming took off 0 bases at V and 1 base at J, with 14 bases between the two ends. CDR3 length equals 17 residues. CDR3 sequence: CATSRDRGRGRTDTQYF. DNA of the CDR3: TGTGCCACCAGCAGAGATCGAGGGCGGGGGCGCACAGATACGCAGTATTTT.

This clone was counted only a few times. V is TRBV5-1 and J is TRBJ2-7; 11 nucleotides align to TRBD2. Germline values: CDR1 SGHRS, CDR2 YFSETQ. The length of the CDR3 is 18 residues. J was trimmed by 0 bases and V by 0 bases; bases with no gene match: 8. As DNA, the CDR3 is TGCGCCAGCAGCTTGGAGGCTAGCGGGGGGCCAAACTCCTACGAGCAGTACTTC. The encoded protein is CASSLEASGGPNSYEQYF.

As DNA, the CDR3 is TGTGCCAGCAGCTCCGACAGAGACCAGCCCCAGCATTTT. It is translated as CASSSDRDQPQHF. This chain links TRBV7-2 with TRBJ1-5; D perhaps matches TRBD1 (5 bases). Germline V gene lookup returns CDR1 SGHTA and CDR2 FQGNSA. Trimming removed 4 bases from V and 7 bases from J, with 11 bases in between. The CDR3 is made up of 13 amino acids.

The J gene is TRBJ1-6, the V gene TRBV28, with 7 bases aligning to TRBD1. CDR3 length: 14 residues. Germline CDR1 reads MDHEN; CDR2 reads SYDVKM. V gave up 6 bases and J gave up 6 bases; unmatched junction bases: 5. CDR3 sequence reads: CASRPGTANSPLHF. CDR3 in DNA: TGTGCCAGCAGACCAGGGACAGCTAATTCACCCCTCCACTTT.

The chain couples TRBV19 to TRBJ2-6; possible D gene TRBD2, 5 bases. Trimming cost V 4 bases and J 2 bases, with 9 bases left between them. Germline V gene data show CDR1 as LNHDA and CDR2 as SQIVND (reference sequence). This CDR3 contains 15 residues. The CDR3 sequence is CASSKRETGANVLTF. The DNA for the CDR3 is TGTGCCAGTAGTAAAAGGGAGACTGGGGCCAACGTCCTGACTTTC.

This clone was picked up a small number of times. The CDR3 loop reads CASSVTGIRETQYF. In nucleotides, the CDR3 is TGTGCCAGCAGTGTCACAGGGATCCGAGAGACCCAGTACTTC. The rearrangement joins TRBV6-2 or TRBV6-3 to TRBJ2-5; tentatively, D is TRBD1 (6 bases). Trimming stripped 5 bases from V and 4 bases from J, with 14 bases between. The germline V gene encodes CDR1 MNHEY and CDR2 SVGEGT. The CDR3 extends over 14 amino acids.

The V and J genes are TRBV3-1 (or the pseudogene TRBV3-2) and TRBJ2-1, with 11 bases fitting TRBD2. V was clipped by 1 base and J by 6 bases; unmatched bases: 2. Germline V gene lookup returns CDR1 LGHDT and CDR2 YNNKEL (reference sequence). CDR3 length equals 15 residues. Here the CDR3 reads CASSQVLAGVNEQFF. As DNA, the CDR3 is TGTGCCAGCAGCCAAGTACTAGCGGGAGTCAATGAGCAGTTCTTC.